This TCR beta chain originates from a study of T-cell reconstitution after alpha-beta-depleted transplantation in children. Molecular barcoding with unique molecular identifiers was used for the TCRbeta library. Each CDR3 protein is one row after TCRdb ran MiXCR on the PCR reads. The table shows 32,000 or so distinct CDR3 sequences, with 6% to 8.5% occurring only once. CDR3 length: 13 residues. Per germline, CDR1 SGHRS and CDR2 YFSETQ. V was shortened by 5 bases and J by 4 bases, with 13 bases between the two germline ends. Broader study findings: Surviving thymic progenitors and recipient T cells were the source of high TCRbeta diversity at day 60 in some patients. From newly produced T cells came most of the T-cell counts and diversity one year after transplant. Two months or so post-transplant, alpha-beta T cells reportedly derived from several hundred expanded graft clones.

This clonotype came up many times. The antigen remains undetermined. This clonotype originated in a child younger than two who had a stem cell transplant for acute myeloid leukemia, so the T cells may come from the graft donor. This rearrangement joins TRBV5-1 to TRBJ2-7; D might be TRBD1 or TRBD2, each matching 6 bases. The input for sequencing was peripheral blood, taken 60 days after TCRalphabeta/CD19-depleted stem cell transplant. The CDR3 loop reads CASRGGTNYEQYF. The CDR3 DNA is TGCGCCAGCAGAGGAGGGACAAATTACGAGCAGTACTTC.